These 7 T cell receptor beta chains were sequenced from one sample in a study of cytomegalovirus exposure and HLA in healthy donors. PCR used 60 Vbeta primers and 13 Jbeta primers. TCRdb's table, derived via immunoSEQ multiplex PCR, lists solely in-frame clones and lacks some. Here the sample spans roughly 150,000 clones, about 78% being singletons. The material sequenced was PBMCs. The receptors originated from a male donor in good health and CMV-seronegative.

A single count supports this clone. The chain joins TRBV28 to TRBJ2-5; D is undetermined. The J call may not be correct, given that the DNA end is closer to TRBJ2-7. This CDR3 spans 12 amino acids. CDR1 is MDHEN, CDR2 SYDVKM, per germline. The CDR3 DNA sequence: TGTGCCAGCAGTTCCTCCTCCTACGAGCAGTACTTC. This translates into CASSSSSYEQYF.

The chain combines TRBV7-2 with TRBJ2-7; TRBD2 agrees at 7 bases. The CDR3 is made up of 15 amino acids. The V segment lost 6 bases and the J segment 3 bases; nucleotides outside the gene matches: 11. The germline V gene encodes CDR1 SGHTA and CDR2 FQGNSA. CDR3: CASSSGVGLGYEQYF. As DNA, the CDR3 is TGTGCCAGCAGTTCGGGGGTCGGACTAGGCTACGAGCAGTACTTC.

The chain recombines TRBV5-6 with TRBJ1-2; D possibly corresponds to TRBD1 (6 bases). The CDR3 is made up of 12 amino acids. V was clipped by 0 bases and J by 6 bases, with 6 bases between them. The germline gives CDR1 SGHDT, CDR2 YYEEEE. This CDR3 is CASSLEGDGYTF. CDR3 sequence (DNA): TGTGCCAGCAGCTTGGAGGGGGATGGCTACACCTTC. The whole variable domain, remainder taken from reference TRBV5-6 and TRBJ1-2, is DAGVTQSPTHLIKTRGQQVTLRCSPKSGHDTVSWYQQALGQGPQFIFQYYEEEERQRGNFPDRFSGHQFPNYSSELNVNALLLGDSALYLCASSLEGDGYTFGSGTRLTVV.

This clone was observed a few times. The chain joins TRBV30 to TRBJ2-7; TRBD2 agrees at 10 bases. The V and J ends lost 0 bases and 6 bases, in that order; junction bases with no gene match: 2. The V gene's germline CDR1 is GTSNPN and CDR2 SVGIG (reference sequence). CDR3 size: 13 residues. The CDR3 sequence: CAWSVLAGSEQYF. The CDR3 bases are TGTGCCTGGAGTGTACTAGCGGGGTCCGAGCAGTACTTC.

The chain is built from TRBV25-1 and TRBJ2-3; 7 bases map to TRBD2. The V gene end was trimmed by 7 bases and the J gene end by 4 bases; junction bases not matched to a gene: 17. CDR1 MGHDK and CDR2 SYGVNS come from the germline V gene. CDR3 size: 17 residues. The CDR3 nucleotides read TGTGCCAGCACGGACCCCCGGGGGAGCGGGATGGCAGATACGCAGTATTTT. Its protein is CASTDPRGSGMADTQYF.

This sequence joins TRBV4-3 and TRBJ2-7; 7 nucleotides match TRBD2. This CDR3 contains 16 residues. Germline assignment: CDR1 LGHNA and CDR2 YSLEER. V gave up 0 bases and J gave up 2 bases; unmatched junction bases: 7. CDR3 nucleotide sequence: TGCGCCAGCAGCCAAGATAGGACTAGTAAAGCCTACGAGCAGTACTTC. Encoded protein: CASSQDRTSKAYEQYF.

V is TRBV25-1 and J is TRBJ1-1; D is unresolved. Germline V gene sequence: CDR1 MGHDK, CDR2 SYGVNS. V shed 4 bases and J shed 0 bases, with 15 bases lying between them. This CDR3 is built from 16 residues. CDR3 sequence: CASSGISTEMNTEAFF. The CDR3 coding sequence is TGTGCCAGCAGTGGCATAAGCACCGAAATGAACACTGAAGCTTTCTTT.